Listed below are T cell receptor beta chains from one sample, sequenced in a study of blood T cell repertoires in COVID-19. Some clones are missing from TCRdb's copy, which holds only in-frame ones; the method was immunoSEQ multiplex PCR. The table records some 200,000 clones, more than 70% of them present only once. The sequenced sample was PBMCs or T cells enriched from blood (not recorded which). The receptors here all came from a woman between 35 and 50 years old with acute COVID-19. Each CDR3 is given with its conserved first and last residue. D genes are given only for firm matches. Size values are once, few and many counts, or a class for expanded clones, and some rows have none.

j_call | clone_size | d_call | v_call | cdr3_nt | cdr3_aa
TRBJ2-1 | NA | TRBD2 | TRBV27 | TGTGCCAGCAGTTGGATGCCGGGACTAGCGGGGGCTTTAGATGAGCAGTTCTTC | CASSWMPGLAGALDEQFF
TRBJ1-1 | NA | NA | TRBV9 | TGTGCCAGCAGCGCAAAGACAGGCCGCAACACTGAAGCTTTCTTT | CASSAKTGRNTEAFF
TRBJ1-1 | few | NA | TRBV2 | TGTGCCAGCAGTGAAGTACAGATGAACACTGAAGCTTTCTTT | CASSEVQMNTEAFF
TRBJ1-1 | NA | TRBD1 | TRBV4-2 | TGTGCCAGCAACCACGCAGGGGGAATGAACACTGAAGCTTTCTTT | CASNHAGGMNTEAFF
TRBJ2-1 | once | TRBD2 | TRBV7-3 | TGTGCCAGCAGCTTATTTGGGGCGGGGGTTGACAATGAGCAGTTCTTC | CASSLFGAGVDNEQFF
TRBJ2-3 | NA | TRBD1 | TRBV2 | TGTGCCAGCGACGGACAGGGGCGTCGGGCGCAGTATTTT | CASDGQGRRAQYF
TRBJ1-1 | once | NA | TRBV9 | TGTGCCAGCAGCGAGGCAGGGGTGAACACTGAAGCTTTCTTT | CASSEAGVNTEAFF
TRBJ2-7 | NA | NA | TRBV4-1 | TGCGCCAGCAGCCAAGTCAGGGACTGGTCCTACGAGCAGTACTTC | CASSQVRDWSYEQYF
TRBJ2-7 | NA | TRBD1 | TRBV4-3 | TGCGCCAGCAGCCAAGAGTGGGGGACAGGGGGCTACGAGCAGTACTTC | CASSQEWGTGGYEQYF
TRBJ1-1 | NA | NA | TRBV7-8 | TGTGCCAGCAGCTTAGGGGAGTTCACTGAAGCTTTCTTT | CASSLGEFTEAFF
TRBJ1-5 | few | TRBD1 | TRBV27 | TGTGCCAGCAGTTCTGGGACAGGGGGAAGAAGTCAGCCCCAGCATTTT | CASSSGTGGRSQPQHF
TRBJ1-1 | NA | NA | TRBV6-4 | TGTGCCAGCAGTGTAGCGCAGAACACTGAAGCTTTCTTT | CASSVAQNTEAFF
TRBJ1-5 | NA | TRBD1 | TRBV3-1/TRBV3-2 | TGTGCCAGCAGCCAGGGACAGGGGGTCAATCAGCCCCAGCATTTT | CASSQGQGVNQPQHF
TRBJ1-4 | NA | TRBD1 | TRBV27 | TGTGCCAGCAGGTCCACAGGGGAAGGGGAAAAACTGTTTTTT | CASRSTGEGEKLFF
TRBJ2-1 | NA | TRBD1 | TRBV5-8 | TGTGCCAGCAGCGGCGGGACAGGGCACGGCTCCTACAATGAGCAGTTCTTC | CASSGGTGHGSYNEQFF
TRBJ1-5 | NA | NA | TRBV5-6 | TGTGCCAGCAGCTTTCAACAGGGACGGAATCAGCCCCAGCATTTT | CASSFQQGRNQPQHF
TRBJ2-1 | NA | TRBD2 | TRBV7-3 | TGTGCCAGCAGCTTAATTAATCATGGGGGACTAGCGTTTGGCGGTGAGCAGTTCTTC | CASSLINHGGLAFGGEQFF
TRBJ1-6 | NA | TRBD1 | TRBV11-2 | TGTGCCAGCAGCCAGTTGACAGGGATTAGATCACCCCTCCACTTT | CASSQLTGIRSPLHF
TRBJ2-7 | NA | NA | TRBV7-9 | TGTGCCAGCAGCTTAGACGGCGGGGTAGCCTACGAGCAGTACTTC | CASSLDGGVAYEQYF
TRBJ1-3 | NA | NA | TRBV19 | TGTGCCAGCGAGAAGGGGGGGAGTGGAAACACCATATATTTT | CASEKGGSGNTIYF
TRBJ2-1 | NA | NA | TRBV5-1 | TGCGCCAGCAGCTTGGCCGGGTCTAATGAGCAGTTCTTC | CASSLAGSNEQFF
TRBJ1-6 | NA | NA | TRBV30 | TGTGCCTGGAGTGGGTTGTCGGGGATTAATTCACCCCTCCACTTT | CAWSGLSGINSPLHF
TRBJ1-6 | once | NA | TRBV27 | TGTGCCAGCAGTATCAGGGGTGGGACCTATAATTCACCCCTCCACTTT | CASSIRGGTYNSPLHF
TRBJ1-2 | few | TRBD1 | TRBV6-5 | TGTGCCAGCAGTAACAGGGGACAAGCTGGCTACACCTTC | CASSNRGQAGYTF
TRBJ2-1 | NA | NA | TRBV7-2 | TGTGCCAGCAGCCCGACAGAGAAGCAGTTCTTC | CASSPTEKQFF
TRBJ2-3 | NA | TRBD2 | TRBV28 | TGTGCCAGCAGTGGGAGCGGGAGGGAAGATACGCAGTATTTT | CASSGSGREDTQYF
TRBJ1-2 | NA | NA | TRBV6-5 | TGTGCCAGCAGTTACGAGGGTGCGGTTCAGGACTTC | CASSYEGAVQDF
TRBJ2-7 | NA | NA | TRBV29-1 | TGCAGCGTGGTGGACACAGGTAACGGCTACGAGCAGTACTTC | CSVVDTGNGYEQYF
TRBJ2-3 | once | TRBD2 | TRBV5-1 | TGCGCCAGCAGCCCGGGACTATCTTTCGGCACAGATACGCAGTATTTT | CASSPGLSFGTDTQYF
TRBJ2-7 | NA | NA | TRBV5-6 | TGTGCCAGCAGCTTGTTCAGCTCCTACGAGCAGTACTTC | CASSLFSSYEQYF
TRBJ1-2 | once | TRBD1 | TRBV9 | TGTGCCAGCAGCGCCGGGACAGGGAATGGCTACACCTTC | CASSAGTGNGYTF
TRBJ1-2 | NA | NA | TRBV30 | TGTGCCTGGAGTGTCGGGGGGAACTCCCTAGGCTACACCTTC | CAWSVGGNSLGYTF
TRBJ2-3 | NA | NA | TRBV7-9 | TGTGCCAGCAGCCCCTACAGGTATACAGATACGCAGTATTTT | CASSPYRYTDTQYF
TRBJ1-6 | NA | NA | TRBV28 | TGTGCCGGACAAGCTGGAAGCTCCTATAATTCACCCCTCCACTTT | CAGQAGSSYNSPLHF
TRBJ1-4 | NA | NA | TRBV27 | TGTGCCAGCAGCCCCCAGGGATACGTTGAAAAACTGTTTTTT | CASSPQGYVEKLFF
TRBJ1-1 | few | TRBD1 | TRBV19 | TGTGCCAGCTACTCCTTCAGGGGGTCGGGCACTGAAGCTTTCTTT | CASYSFRGSGTEAFF
TRBJ2-4 | NA | NA | TRBV28 | TGTGCCAGCAATCTACAGGGCGTAGACAAAAACATTCAGTACTTC | CASNLQGVDKNIQYF
TRBJ2-3 | NA | NA | TRBV27 | TGTGCCAGGGGACCCGGGTCGACAGGTTCGGGGCAGGATACGCAGTATTTT | CARGPGSTGSGQDTQYF
TRBJ2-2 | once | NA | TRBV6-2/TRBV6-3 | TGTGCCAGCAGTGCCGGGACACCGAACACCGGGGAGCTGTTTTTT | CASSAGTPNTGELFF
TRBJ1-1 | NA | NA | TRBV21-1 | TGTGCCAGCAGTGTCAACAGGGGAACTGAAGCTTTCTTT | CASSVNRGTEAFF
TRBJ2-1 | NA | NA | TRBV30 | TGTGCCTGGAGTTTTTCCAGGCCCATTTCTGGCTACAATGAGCAGTTCTTC | CAWSFSRPISGYNEQFF
TRBJ2-2 | few | TRBD1 | TRBV19 | TGTGCCAGTGTGGGACAGCTGAACACCGGGGAGCTGTTTTTT | CASVGQLNTGELFF
TRBJ2-1 | few | NA | TRBV24-1 | TGTGCCACCAGTGAGTCGACGGCGGGGCACCAGTTCTTC | CATSESTAGHQFF
TRBJ1-1 | NA | NA | TRBV6-1 | TGTGCCAGCAGTGATTCCCTCGGGACTGAAGCTTTCTTT | CASSDSLGTEAFF
TRBJ2-1 | few | TRBD2 | TRBV5-6 | TGTGCCACCGGGAGCGGGGGCTACAATGAGCAGTTCTTC | CATGSGGYNEQFF
TRBJ2-2 | NA | NA | TRBV6-5 | TGTGCCAGCATCTGGACTACCGGGACCGGGGAGCTGTTTTTT | CASIWTTGTGELFF
TRBJ2-3 | once | TRBD1 | TRBV18 | TGTGCCAGCTCACGTGGACAGGGGTCAGATACGCAGTATTTT | CASSRGQGSDTQYF
TRBJ2-5 | NA | TRBD2 | TRBV3-1/TRBV3-2 | TGTGCCAGCAGCCGGACTAGCGGGAAGCAAGAGACCCAGTACTTC | CASSRTSGKQETQYF
TRBJ1-6 | few | TRBD1 | TRBV28 | TGTGCCAGCAGTTACCCCGGGACAGGGGATTCACCCCTCCACTTT | CASSYPGTGDSPLHF
TRBJ1-4 | NA | NA | TRBV5-6 | TGTGCCAGCAGCTTGGACAGCTTTCCAACTAATGAAAAACTGTTTTTT | CASSLDSFPTNEKLFF
TRBJ1-5 | NA | NA | TRBV19 | TGTGCCAGTAGTACCCGTCAAATGCAAGGGGGCAATCAGCCCCAGCATTTT | CASSTRQMQGGNQPQHF
TRBJ2-3 | NA | NA | TRBV30 | TGTGCCTGGAGTCCGTACCAGAATACGCAGTATTTT | CAWSPYQNTQYF
TRBJ1-6 | NA | NA | TRBV2 | TGTGCCAGCGGTTCCCGTGGACGGCGGGGCTCCTATAATTCACCCCTCCACTTT | CASGSRGRRGSYNSPLHF
TRBJ2-7 | NA | TRBD2 | TRBV18 | TGTGCCAGCTCACCACTAGCGGGAGCCGTCAGCTCTACGAAGGAGCAGTACTTC | CASSPLAGAVSSTKEQYF
TRBJ2-7 | few | TRBD2 | TRBV27 | TGTGCCAGCAGTTTATCTAGCGGGGGCCGGTACGAGCAGTACTTC | CASSLSSGGRYEQYF
TRBJ2-5 | NA | NA | TRBV5-4 | TGTGCCAGCAGCCCACCCTACGAGACCCAGTACTTC | CASSPPYETQYF
TRBJ1-4 | NA | NA | TRBV11-3 | TGTGCCAGCAGCTTAGGGGGAGTTAATGAAAAACTGTTTTTT | CASSLGGVNEKLFF
TRBJ2-1 | NA | TRBD2 | TRBV9 | TGTGCCAGCAGCGTACCTAGCGGAGCCTACAATGAGCAGTTCTTC | CASSVPSGAYNEQFF
TRBJ1-1 | NA | NA | TRBV28 | TGTGCCAGCAGTTTCACCTTGGGCCCGAACACTGAAGCTTTCTTT | CASSFTLGPNTEAFF